These T cell receptor beta chains were read from a single sample in a study of Tregs in tolerant kidney transplant recipients. Method: immunoSEQ multiplex PCR; TCRdb's copy keeps in-frame clones and lacks some. This sample has some 68,000 clones, with about 83% found just once. Sequenced: CD4+ T cells from blood. The receptor source for this set is a human donor in good health. The CDR3 runs from the conserved cysteine through the conserved F or W. A D gene is named only where the DNA matches it firmly. Some rows have no size entry. The others give once, few or many, or a class for an expanded clone.

J | D | size | V | DNA | CDR3
TRBJ2-7 | TRBD1 | NA | TRBV27 | TGTGCCAGCAGTTTGAGGGACAGGGCTAGACCCTACGAGCAGTACTTC | CASSLRDRARPYEQYF
TRBJ2-5 | NA | once | TRBV11-3 | TGTGCCAGCAGCTTAGAGGGGGCGCCAGCATTGCAGGGGGAGACCCAGTACTTC | CASSLEGAPALQGETQYF
TRBJ1-1 | NA | NA | TRBV9 | TGTGCCAGCAGCGTAGCCCAGGGTCACACGAACACTGAAGCTTTCTTT | CASSVAQGHTNTEAFF
TRBJ1-3 | TRBD1 | NA | TRBV30 | TGTGCCTGGGTCAGGGGGACTGGAAACACCATATATTTT | CAWVRGTGNTIYF
TRBJ2-3 | NA | NA | TRBV4-1 | TGCGCCAGCAGCCAAGGGAGGAACACAGATACGCAGTATTTT | CASSQGRNTDTQYF
TRBJ1-1 | NA | NA | TRBV10-2 | TGCGCCAGCAGTGCCTTGGACACCCCGAACACTGAAGCTTTCTTT | CASSALDTPNTEAFF
TRBJ1-1 | NA | NA | TRBV6-1 | TGTGCCAGCAGTGTACAGGGCACTGAAGCTTTCTTT | CASSVQGTEAFF
TRBJ1-2 | NA | NA | TRBV13 | TGTGCCAGCGCCTCGACAGCTAACTATGGCTACACCTTC | CASASTANYGYTF
TRBJ2-5 | NA | NA | TRBV15 | TGTGCCACCAGCAGAGATTCGGGGGCCCCCTTATTCGGCGGAGAGACCCAGTACTTC | CATSRDSGAPLFGGETQYF
TRBJ2-7 | NA | NA | TRBV6-6 | TGTGCCAGCAGTTACCCCAGGGGCTACGAGCAGTACTTC | CASSYPRGYEQYF
TRBJ2-5 | NA | NA | TRBV6-1 | TGTGCCAGCAGTGAAGGGGTAGGGGTCCAAGAGACCCAGTACTTC | CASSEGVGVQETQYF
TRBJ2-1 | NA | NA | TRBV18 | TGTGCCAGCTCACTACGCCGGGCCGGCGATGAGCAGTTCTTC | CASSLRRAGDEQFF
TRBJ1-2 | NA | NA | TRBV4-2 | TGTGCCAGCAGCCAAGAACGGGCATATGGCTACACCTTC | CASSQERAYGYTF
TRBJ1-5 | NA | few | TRBV4-2 | TGTGCCAGCAGCCAACAACAGGGTCAGCCCCAGCATTTT | CASSQQQGQPQHF
TRBJ1-2 | NA | many | TRBV7-9 | TGTGCCAGCAGCTTAGTGGTGGCGCGTGGCTACACCTTC | CASSLVVARGYTF
TRBJ2-7 | TRBD2 | NA | TRBV4-1 | TGCGCCAGCAGCCTGGGAGGGGAAAGGTACGAGCAGTACTTC | CASSLGGERYEQYF
TRBJ2-1 | NA | once | TRBV5-4 | TGTGCCAGCAGCTTGGGCGGGAAGAATGAGCAGTTCTTC | CASSLGGKNEQFF
TRBJ1-1 | TRBD1 | NA | TRBV2 | TGTGCCAGCAGGACGGACAGGGGGATCACTGAAGCTTTCTTT | CASRTDRGITEAFF
TRBJ1-1 | TRBD1 | NA | TRBV19 | TGTGCCAGTAGTAGGGGGGACAGGATCATGAACACTGAAGCTTTCTTT | CASSRGDRIMNTEAFF
TRBJ2-3 | NA | NA | TRBV4-2 | TGTGCCAGCAGCCAAGCGGAAGGCACAGATACGCAGTATTTT | CASSQAEGTDTQYF
TRBJ2-7 | TRBD1 | NA | TRBV7-2 | TGTGCCAGCAGCTCAAACAGGGGTCCCTACGAGCAGTACTTC | CASSSNRGPYEQYF
TRBJ1-4 | NA | NA | TRBV27 | TGTGCCAGCAGTCCCACAGAGACAGGTTTAGAGGAAAAACTGTTTTTT | CASSPTETGLEEKLFF
TRBJ2-6 | NA | few | TRBV5-1 | TGCGCCAGCATGGAACCCTCTGGGGCCAACGTCCTGACTTTC | CASMEPSGANVLTF
TRBJ1-2 | NA | NA | TRBV6-5 | TGTGCCAGCAGTTACGGGGTAGATGCTAACTATGGCTACACCTTC | CASSYGVDANYGYTF
TRBJ1-4 | NA | NA | TRBV5-1 | TGCGCCAGCAGCTTGGTGGACTTCCCCCCAAAACTGTTTTTT | CASSLVDFPPKLFF
TRBJ2-3 | NA | NA | TRBV4-3 | TGCGCCAGCAGCCGGACCCGCTCCACAGATACGCAGTATTTT | CASSRTRSTDTQYF
TRBJ1-2 | NA | NA | TRBV15 | TGTGCCACCAGTCATGACCGGCTTTATGGCTACACCTTC | CATSHDRLYGYTF
TRBJ1-6 | NA | medium-sized | TRBV5-5 | TGTGCCAGCAGCCTCGGGACGCCGAACTCCTATAATTCACCCCTCCACTTT | CASSLGTPNSYNSPLHF
TRBJ2-1 | NA | NA | TRBV7-3 | TGTGCCAGCAGCTTACGGGGTGCCGGGGACTACAATGAGCAGTTCTTC | CASSLRGAGDYNEQFF
TRBJ2-2 | NA | NA | TRBV29-1 | TGCAGCGTAAACAGGGCAAACACCGGGGAGCTGTTTTTT | CSVNRANTGELFF
TRBJ2-3 | NA | few | TRBV11-3 | TGTGCCAGCAGCTTAGTATCGGGCACAGATACGCAGTATTTT | CASSLVSGTDTQYF
TRBJ2-7 | NA | once | TRBV19 | TGTGCCAGTAGTATAGTAACAGGAGACAGGCATACCTACGAGCAGTACTTC | CASSIVTGDRHTYEQYF
TRBJ2-7 | TRBD2 | NA | TRBV18 | TGTGCCAGCTCATTTGAAAGCGGGGGGAACTACGAGCAGTACTTC | CASSFESGGNYEQYF
TRBJ1-6 | NA | NA | TRBV25-1 | TGTGCCAGCAGGGGGCTGAGTAATTCACCCCTCCACTTT | CASRGLSNSPLHF
TRBJ2-5 | TRBD2 | NA | TRBV11-3 | TGTGCCAGCAGCTATAAACTAGCGGGGACCCAAGAGACCCAGTACTTC | CASSYKLAGTQETQYF
TRBJ1-1 | NA | NA | TRBV11-3 | TGTGCCAGCAGCGCTCACCAGAACACTGAAGCTTTCTTT | CASSAHQNTEAFF
TRBJ2-2 | NA | NA | TRBV7-3 | TGTGCCAGCAGCTTACTAACAGACCCTACCGGGGAGCTGTTTTTT | CASSLLTDPTGELFF
TRBJ1-4 | TRBD1 | NA | TRBV2 | TGTGCCAGCAGTGGGACAGGGGGTGTCGAAAAACTGTTTTTT | CASSGTGGVEKLFF
TRBJ1-3 | NA | NA | TRBV27 | TGTGCCAGCAGACCTACAGGATTCTCTGGAAACACCATATATTTT | CASRPTGFSGNTIYF
TRBJ2-7 | TRBD1 | NA | TRBV4-1 | TGCGCCAGCAGCCCAGGACAGGGGGCCTACGAGCAGTACTTC | CASSPGQGAYEQYF
TRBJ2-5 | NA | NA | TRBV9 | TGTGCCAGCAGCGTTAGCGTAGCGCATACTCCCCAGTACTTC | CASSVSVAHTPQYF
TRBJ1-3 | NA | NA | TRBV29-1 | TGCAGCTGCCAGGGGTCTGGAAACACCATATATTTT | CSCQGSGNTIYF
TRBJ2-1 | NA | once | TRBV6-5 | TGTGCCAGTGGTCGGGCGAATGAGCAGTTCTTC | CASGRANEQFF
TRBJ2-3 | TRBD2 | NA | TRBV11-2 | TGTGCCAGCAGCGTTAGACTAGCGGGGTTCACAGATACGCAGTATTTT | CASSVRLAGFTDTQYF
TRBJ2-3 | TRBD2 | NA | TRBV25-1 | TGTGCCAGCAGTGATGGAGGGCGGACTAGTAGGTACACAGATACGCAGTATTTT | CASSDGGRTSRYTDTQYF
TRBJ2-1 | TRBD2 | NA | TRBV5-1 | TGCGCCAGCAGCTCGGTACCTCTAGCGGGGGGCACCAATGAGCAGTTCTTC | CASSSVPLAGGTNEQFF